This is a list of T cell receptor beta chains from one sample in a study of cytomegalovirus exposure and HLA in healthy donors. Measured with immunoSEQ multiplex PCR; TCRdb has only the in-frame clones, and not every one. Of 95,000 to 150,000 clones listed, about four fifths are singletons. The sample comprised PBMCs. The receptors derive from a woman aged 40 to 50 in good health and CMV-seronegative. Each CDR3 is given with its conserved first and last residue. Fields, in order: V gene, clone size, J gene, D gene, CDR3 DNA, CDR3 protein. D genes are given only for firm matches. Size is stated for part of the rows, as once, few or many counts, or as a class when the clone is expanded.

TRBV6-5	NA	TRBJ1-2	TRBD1	TGTGCCAGCAGTTCACGGGACAGGGGGTACTATGGCTACACCTTC	CASSSRDRGYYGYTF
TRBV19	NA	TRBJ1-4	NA	TGTGCCACCCGGACAGATGCAACTAATGAAAAACTGTTTTTT	CATRTDATNEKLFF
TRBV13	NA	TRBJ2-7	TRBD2	TGTGCCAGCAGCTTCGGACTAGCGGGGGTTTACGAGCAGTACTTC	CASSFGLAGVYEQYF
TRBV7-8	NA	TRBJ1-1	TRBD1	TGTGCCAGCAGCCCTTTCAACAGGGGATTGGACACTGAAGCTTTCTTT	CASSPFNRGLDTEAFF
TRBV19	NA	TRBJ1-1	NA	TGTGCCAGTAGTATGGGCGGCCTCAGAGGGGGTTGGATGAACACTGAAGCTTTCTTT	CASSMGGLRGGWMNTEAFF
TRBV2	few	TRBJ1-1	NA	TGTGCCAGCAGTGAAGCGCGTCCGGGGAACACTGAAGCTTTCTTT	CASSEARPGNTEAFF
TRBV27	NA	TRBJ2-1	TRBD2	TGTGCCAGCAAAAAAGACCGGGGGGCCTACAATGAGCAGTTCTTC	CASKKDRGAYNEQFF
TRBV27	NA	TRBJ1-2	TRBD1	TGTGCCAGCAGTCCTCCCGGGACAGACTACCGCTATGGCTACACCTTC	CASSPPGTDYRYGYTF
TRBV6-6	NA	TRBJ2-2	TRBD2	TGTGCCAGCAGTTTGGGGGGGGCGAACACCGGGGAGCTGTTTTTT	CASSLGGANTGELFF
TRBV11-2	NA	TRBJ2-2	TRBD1	TGTGCCAGCAGCAGCGGGACAGGGGAGGCCGGGGAGCTGTTTTTT	CASSSGTGEAGELFF
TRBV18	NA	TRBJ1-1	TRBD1	TGTGCCAGCTCAAACCGGACAGGGAACACTGAAGCTTTCTTT	CASSNRTGNTEAFF
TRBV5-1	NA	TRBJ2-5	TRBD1	TGCGCCAGCAGCTTGATTGGGACAGGCCCAACCAGTTCCCAAGAGACCCAGTACTTC	CASSLIGTGPTSSQETQYF
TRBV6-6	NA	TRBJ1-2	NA	TGTGCCAGCACCTACGGGGGTGTCTATGGCTACACCTTC	CASTYGGVYGYTF
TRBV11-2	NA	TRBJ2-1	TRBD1	TGTGCCAGCCTATTTGGGGCCGGGACAGCCTACAATGAGCAGTTCTTC	CASLFGAGTAYNEQFF
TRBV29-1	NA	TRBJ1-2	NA	TGCAGCGTTATGGCCGGGACATATGGCTACACCTTC	CSVMAGTYGYTF
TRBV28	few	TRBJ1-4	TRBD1	TGTGCCAGCAGTGGGGGGACAGGGAAGAATGAAAAACTGTTTTTT	CASSGGTGKNEKLFF
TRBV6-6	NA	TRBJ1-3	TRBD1	TGTGCCAGCAGCCCGACAGGGTCCCGTGGAAACACCATATATTTT	CASSPTGSRGNTIYF
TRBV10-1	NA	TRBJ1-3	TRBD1	TGCGCCAGCAGGGAGGTACAGGGGACTGGAAACACCATATATTTT	CASREVQGTGNTIYF
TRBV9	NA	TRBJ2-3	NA	TGTGCCAGCAGCGTACCAAACACAGATACGCAGTATTTT	CASSVPNTDTQYF
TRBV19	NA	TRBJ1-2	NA	TGTGCCAGTAGTATAGCAACAGAACGCCCTAACTATGGCTACACCTTC	CASSIATERPNYGYTF
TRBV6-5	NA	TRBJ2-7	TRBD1	TGTGCCAGCAGTTCCCGGGACAGGGGTTACGAGCAGTACTTC	CASSSRDRGYEQYF
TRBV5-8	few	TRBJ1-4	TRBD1	TGTGCCAGCAGCCCGCGGGACAGACAGGGGAAACTGTTTTTT	CASSPRDRQGKLFF
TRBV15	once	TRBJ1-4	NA	TGTGCCACCAGCAGCGGTTTTACGGGGGTTAATGAAAAACTGTTTTTT	CATSSGFTGVNEKLFF
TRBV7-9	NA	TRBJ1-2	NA	TGTGCCAGCAGCTTCGATGCGGAGGGGGGGGGCTTCTATGGCTACACCTTC	CASSFDAEGGGFYGYTF
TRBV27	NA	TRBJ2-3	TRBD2	TGTGCCAGCAGTTCGGGCCGGTTAGCGGGAGTTGTCGATACGCAGTATTTT	CASSSGRLAGVVDTQYF
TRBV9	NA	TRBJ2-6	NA	TGTGCCAGCAGCTTTCGACTGGGGGCCAACGTCCTGACTTTC	CASSFRLGANVLTF
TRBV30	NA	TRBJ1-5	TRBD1	TGTGCCTGGAGTGGGACAGGGGGCAATCAGCCCCAGCATTTT	CAWSGTGGNQPQHF
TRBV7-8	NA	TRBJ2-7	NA	TGTGCCAGCAGCCTTTATACAGGGCGCTTCTACGAGCAGTACTTC	CASSLYTGRFYEQYF
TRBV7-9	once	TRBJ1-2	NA	TGTGCCAGCAGCTTCAGTGAGGTAGCGGGCTATGGCTACACCTTC	CASSFSEVAGYGYTF
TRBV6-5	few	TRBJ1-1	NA	TGTGCCAGCAGTTACGCGGGACGGATCAACACTGAAGCTTTCTTT	CASSYAGRINTEAFF
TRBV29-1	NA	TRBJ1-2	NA	TGCAGCGTTGGGGGGGACTATGGCTACACCTTC	CSVGGDYGYTF
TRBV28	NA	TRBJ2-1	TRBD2	TGTGCCAGCAAAGTTTATGGGACAGTAGCGGGGGACGAGCAGTTCTTC	CASKVYGTVAGDEQFF
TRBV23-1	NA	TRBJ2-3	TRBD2	TGCGCCAGCAGTCATCTAGCGGGAGGTCGCACAGATACGCAGTATTTT	CASSHLAGGRTDTQYF
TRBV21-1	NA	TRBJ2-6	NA	TGTGCCAGCAGCAAAGCGTTTACAGGGGCTGGGGCCAACGTCCTGACTTTC	CASSKAFTGAGANVLTF
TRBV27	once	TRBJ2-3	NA	TGTGCCAGCAGTTTATGGAGGGCCAGGGCAGATACGCAGTATTTT	CASSLWRARADTQYF
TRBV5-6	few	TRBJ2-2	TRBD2	TGTGCCAGCAGCTTATTGATGGGGGGGACCGGGGAGCTGTTTTTT	CASSLLMGGTGELFF
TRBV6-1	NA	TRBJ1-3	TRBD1	TGTGCCAGCAGTGAGACCGACAGGGTTTCTGGAAACACCATATATTTT	CASSETDRVSGNTIYF
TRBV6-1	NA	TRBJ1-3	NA	TGTGCCAGCAGTGCACAGGGCCCCTCTGGAAACACCATATATTTT	CASSAQGPSGNTIYF
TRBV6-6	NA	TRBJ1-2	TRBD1	TGTGCCAGCAGTTACGGGACAGGGAGCTATGGCTACACCTTC	CASSYGTGSYGYTF
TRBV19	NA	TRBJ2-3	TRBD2	TGTGCCAGTAGTATAGATCAGGCGGGAGGCACAGATACGCAGTATTTT	CASSIDQAGGTDTQYF
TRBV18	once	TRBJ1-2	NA	TGTGCCAGCTCACCAACGGATAGACAGTACGACTATGGCTACACCTTC	CASSPTDRQYDYGYTF
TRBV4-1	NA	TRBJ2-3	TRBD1	TGCGCCAGCAGCCAACCCGGGACAGGGAAGCAAGATACGCAGTATTTT	CASSQPGTGKQDTQYF
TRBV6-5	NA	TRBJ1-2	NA	TGTGCCAGCAGTTACGTGGGGGGGGACTATGGCTACACCTTC	CASSYVGGDYGYTF
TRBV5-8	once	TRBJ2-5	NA	TGTGCCAGCAGCCCAGGTGAGCGGACAGCTCAAGAGACCCAGTACTTC	CASSPGERTAQETQYF
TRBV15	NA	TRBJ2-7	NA	TGTGCCACCAGCTCTGGTCTAATAGCGGAAAAGGCCTACGAGCAGTACTTC	CATSSGLIAEKAYEQYF
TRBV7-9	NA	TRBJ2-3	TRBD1	TGTGCCAGCAGCATTGACAGGGGCACAGATACGCAGTATTTT	CASSIDRGTDTQYF
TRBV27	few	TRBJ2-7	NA	TGTGCCACGGCCGTGGCGGGACAGCCCTACGAGCAGTACTTC	CATAVAGQPYEQYF
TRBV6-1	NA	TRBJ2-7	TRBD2	TGTGCCAGCACCGGGGGACTAGCCTACGAGCAGTACTTC	CASTGGLAYEQYF
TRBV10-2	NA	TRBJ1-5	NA	TGCGCCACTGGGTGGGGCAGCAATCAGCCCCAGCATTTT	CATGWGSNQPQHF
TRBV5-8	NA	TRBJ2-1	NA	TGTGCCAGCAGTATAACATCAGCGATCTTCTACAATGAGCAGTTCTTC	CASSITSAIFYNEQFF
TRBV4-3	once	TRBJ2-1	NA	TGCGCCAGCAGCCAACGAGAGGGGGTTTCGGGTAATGAGCAGTTCTTC	CASSQREGVSGNEQFF
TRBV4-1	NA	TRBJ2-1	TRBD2	TGCGCCAGCAGCCAAGGAGGGACTAGCGGCTCCTACAATGAGCAGTTCTTC	CASSQGGTSGSYNEQFF
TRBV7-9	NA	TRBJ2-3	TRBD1	TGTGCCAGCAGCCACAGGGGGCTCCAGGCAGATACGCAGTATTTT	CASSHRGLQADTQYF
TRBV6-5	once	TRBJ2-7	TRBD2	TGTGCCAGCAGTTCGGGACTATTCACCTACGAGCAGTACTTC	CASSSGLFTYEQYF
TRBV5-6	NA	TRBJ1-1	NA	TGTGCCAGCAGCTTGGTCGCGGGTACTATGAACACTGAAGCTTTCTTT	CASSLVAGTMNTEAFF